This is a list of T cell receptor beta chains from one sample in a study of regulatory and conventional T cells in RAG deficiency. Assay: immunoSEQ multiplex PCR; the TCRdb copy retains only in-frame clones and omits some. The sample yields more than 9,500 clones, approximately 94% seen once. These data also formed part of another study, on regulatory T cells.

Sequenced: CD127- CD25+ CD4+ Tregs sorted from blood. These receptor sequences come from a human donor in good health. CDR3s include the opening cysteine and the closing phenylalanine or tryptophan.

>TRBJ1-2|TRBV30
CAWSAGTVSPMGYTF
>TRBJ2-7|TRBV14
CASSRTVAYEQYF
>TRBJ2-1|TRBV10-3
CAISFGLVGDEQFF
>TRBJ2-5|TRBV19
CASSIVKGAAWETQYF
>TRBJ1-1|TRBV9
CASSVESVTEAFF
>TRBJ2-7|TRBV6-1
CASSGALAGVPYEQYF
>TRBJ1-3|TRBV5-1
CASSLGGPGNTIYF
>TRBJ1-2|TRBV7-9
CASSLGNTGGLGYTF
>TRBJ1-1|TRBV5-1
CASSVGQHTEAFF
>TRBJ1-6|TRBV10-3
CAISGQGVVNSPLHF
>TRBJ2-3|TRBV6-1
CASSVGGGDTDTQYF
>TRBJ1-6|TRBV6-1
CASGTGISYNSPLHF
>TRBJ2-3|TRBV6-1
CASSEAGGRSDTQYF
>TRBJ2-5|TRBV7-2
CASSPGREGWETQYF
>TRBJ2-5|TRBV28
CASKSAGRETQYF
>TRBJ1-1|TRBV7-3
CASSLGTGNTEAFF
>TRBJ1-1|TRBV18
CASSPGQMNTEAFF
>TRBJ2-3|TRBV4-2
CASSQRQGGTDTQYF
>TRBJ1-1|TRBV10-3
CAISAGLMNTEAFF
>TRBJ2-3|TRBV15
CATSRGATTDTQYF
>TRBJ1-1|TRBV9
CASSPRQGHTEAFF
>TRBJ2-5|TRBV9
CASSVLAGGPQETQYF
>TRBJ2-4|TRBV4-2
CASSQDSGSLMRLAKNIQYF
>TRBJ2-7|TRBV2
CATQDSSYEQYF
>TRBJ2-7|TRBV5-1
CASSGTGPHEQYF
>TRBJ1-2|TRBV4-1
CASSQVEARGYGYTF
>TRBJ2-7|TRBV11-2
CASSRPGVGEQYF
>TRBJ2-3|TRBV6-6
CASSQSGGGTDTQYF
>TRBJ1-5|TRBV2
CASSSDRGGGQPQHF
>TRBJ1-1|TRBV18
CASSPPGGIMNTEAFF
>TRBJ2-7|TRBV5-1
CASSPGQYSYEQYF
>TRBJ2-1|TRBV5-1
CASSGDRGEGNEQFF
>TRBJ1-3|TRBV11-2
CASSLNPGGGNTIYF
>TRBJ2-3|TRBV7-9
CASSFSRGSTDTQYF
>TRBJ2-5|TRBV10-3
CAISKTGQETQYF
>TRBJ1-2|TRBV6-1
CASRRTGQNYGYTF
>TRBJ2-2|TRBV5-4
CASRVGTDWTGELFF
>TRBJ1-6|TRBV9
CASSVGQGYGSPLHF
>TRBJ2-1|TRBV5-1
CASSSLAGVANEQFF
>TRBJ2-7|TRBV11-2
CASSLASYSYEQYF
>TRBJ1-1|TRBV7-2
CASSLVGQGAGTEAFF
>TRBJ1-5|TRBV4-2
CASSPGGQGAAQPQHF
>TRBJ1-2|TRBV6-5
CASSSRTGVYYGHTF
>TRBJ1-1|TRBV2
CARSQGSTEAFF
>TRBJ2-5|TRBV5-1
CASSWRTSGVRETQYF
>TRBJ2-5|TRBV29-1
CSVEPSGGIETQYF
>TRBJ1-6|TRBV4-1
CASSRARAGYSSPLHF
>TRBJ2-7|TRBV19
CASSIRGSSYEQYF
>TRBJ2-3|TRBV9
CASSATGPDTQYF
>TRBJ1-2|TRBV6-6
CASSYGGGWGYTF
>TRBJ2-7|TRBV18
CASSPTREPYEQYF
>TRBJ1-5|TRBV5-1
CASSLGTIGQPQHF
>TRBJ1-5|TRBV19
CASSIGGHRGGDQPQHF
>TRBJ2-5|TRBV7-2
CASSLQETQYF
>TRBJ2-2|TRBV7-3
CASSPGGRTNTGELFF
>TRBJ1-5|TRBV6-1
CASSEARLINQPQHF
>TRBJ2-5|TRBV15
CATNRDRGETQYF
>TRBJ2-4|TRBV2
CASRTTGKAKNIQYF